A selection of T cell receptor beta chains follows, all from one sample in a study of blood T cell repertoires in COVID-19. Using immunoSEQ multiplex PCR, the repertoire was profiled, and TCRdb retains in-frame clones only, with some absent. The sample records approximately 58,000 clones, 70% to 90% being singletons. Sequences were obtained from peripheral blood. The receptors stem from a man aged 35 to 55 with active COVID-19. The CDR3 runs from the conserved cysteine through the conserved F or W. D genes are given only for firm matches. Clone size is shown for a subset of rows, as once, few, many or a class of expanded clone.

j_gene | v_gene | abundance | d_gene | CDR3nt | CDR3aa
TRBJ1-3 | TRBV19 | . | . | TGTGCCAGTAGTGGGGTACGGGGGGCGTCTGGAAACACCATATATTTT | CASSGVRGASGNTIYF
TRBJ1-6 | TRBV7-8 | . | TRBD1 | TGTGCCAGCAGCTTAGCGCTGGAGGGGGCGAGCTCACCCCTCCACTTT | CASSLALEGASSPLHF
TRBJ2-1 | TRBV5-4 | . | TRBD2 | TGTGCCAGCAGCTCCCGACCCCTAGCGGGAACCGACAATGAGCAGTTCTTC | CASSSRPLAGTDNEQFF
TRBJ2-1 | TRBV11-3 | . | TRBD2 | TGTGCCAGCAGCTTAGGTGGTCTGGGACTAACGGGGCCCAATGAGCAGTTCTTC | CASSLGGLGLTGPNEQFF
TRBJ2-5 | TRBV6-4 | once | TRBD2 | TGTGCCAGCAGTGGGCCAGCGGGAGAAGAGACCCAGTACTTC | CASSGPAGEETQYF
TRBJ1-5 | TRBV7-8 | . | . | TGTGCCAGCAGCTTCGGACAGAGCAATCAGCCCCAGCATTTT | CASSFGQSNQPQHF
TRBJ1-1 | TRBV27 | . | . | TGTGCCAGCACGATGGAGGGGAGCACTGAAGCTTTCTTT | CASTMEGSTEAFF
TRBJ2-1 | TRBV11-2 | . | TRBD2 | TGTGCCAGCAGGTTGACTAGCGGGTACAATGAGCAGTTCTTC | CASRLTSGYNEQFF
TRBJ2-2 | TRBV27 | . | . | TGTGCCAGCAGTTTAGGGACAAGGGACACCGGGGAGCTGTTTTTT | CASSLGTRDTGELFF
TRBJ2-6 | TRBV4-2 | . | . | TGTGCCAGCACTCTCTGGGCGGGACAGAGCTCTGGGGCCAACGTCCTGACTTTC | CASTLWAGQSSGANVLTF
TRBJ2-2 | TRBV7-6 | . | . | TGTGCCAGCAGCTTAAAGGGGGCGAACACCGGGGAGCTGTTTTTT | CASSLKGANTGELFF
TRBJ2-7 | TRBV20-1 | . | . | TGCAGTGCTAGTCAGGGAAGTGTCAACGAGCAGTACTTC | CSASQGSVNEQYF
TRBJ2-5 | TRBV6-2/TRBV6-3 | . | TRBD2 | TGTGCCAGCAGTTACTCGAGTCTTCTGGTGGGAGGGAGGGAGACCCAGTACTTC | CASSYSSLLVGGRETQYF
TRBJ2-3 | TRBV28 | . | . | TGTGCCAGCAGTTTATCCGCAGATACGCAGTATTTT | CASSLSADTQYF
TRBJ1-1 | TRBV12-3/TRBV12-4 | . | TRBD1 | TGTGCCAGCATCCGACAGGGTAACACTGAAGCTTTCTTT | CASIRQGNTEAFF
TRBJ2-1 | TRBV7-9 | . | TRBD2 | TGTGCCAGCAGCTTACTCGGTGTGGGTAAATCGGCGGGAGGGCCTGAGCAGTTCTTC | CASSLLGVGKSAGGPEQFF
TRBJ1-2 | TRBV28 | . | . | TGTGCCAGCAGTTTACAGGGGCCTCCCGGACTTGGCTACACCTTC | CASSLQGPPGLGYTF
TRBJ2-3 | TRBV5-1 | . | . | TGCGCCAGCAATGGGGCGAACACAGATACGCAGTATTTT | CASNGANTDTQYF
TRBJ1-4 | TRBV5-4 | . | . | TGTGCCAGCAGCCGAGATCCCAATGAAAAACTGTTTTTT | CASSRDPNEKLFF
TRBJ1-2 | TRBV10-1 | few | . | TGCGCCAGCAGTGAGAACCTCGGGTATGGCTACACCTTC | CASSENLGYGYTF
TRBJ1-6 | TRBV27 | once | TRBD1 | TGTGCCAGCAGTCTCCGGGACAGGGGGTATTCACCCCTCCACTTT | CASSLRDRGYSPLHF
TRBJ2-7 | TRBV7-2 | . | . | TGTGCCAGCAGCTTAGTTTACGGTACCTACGAGCAGTACTTC | CASSLVYGTYEQYF